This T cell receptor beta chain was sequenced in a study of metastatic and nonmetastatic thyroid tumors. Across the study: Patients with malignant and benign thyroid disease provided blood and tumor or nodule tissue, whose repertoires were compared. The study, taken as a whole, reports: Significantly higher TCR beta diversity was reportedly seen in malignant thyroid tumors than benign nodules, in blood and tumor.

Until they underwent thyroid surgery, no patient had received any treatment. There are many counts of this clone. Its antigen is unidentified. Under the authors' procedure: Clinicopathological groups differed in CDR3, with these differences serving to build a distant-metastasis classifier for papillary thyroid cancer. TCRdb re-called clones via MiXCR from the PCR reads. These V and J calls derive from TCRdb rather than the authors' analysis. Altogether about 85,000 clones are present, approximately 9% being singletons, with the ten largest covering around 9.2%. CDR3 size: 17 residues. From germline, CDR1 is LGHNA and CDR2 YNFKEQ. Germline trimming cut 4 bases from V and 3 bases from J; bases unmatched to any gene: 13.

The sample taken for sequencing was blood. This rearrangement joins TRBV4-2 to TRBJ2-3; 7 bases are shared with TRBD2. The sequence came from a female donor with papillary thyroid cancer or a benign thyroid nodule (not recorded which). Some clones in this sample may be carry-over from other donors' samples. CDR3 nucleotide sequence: TGTGCCAGCAGCCGGAGTTTCGGGACTACCCAAACAGATACGCAGTATTTT. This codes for CASSRSFGTTQTDTQYF.